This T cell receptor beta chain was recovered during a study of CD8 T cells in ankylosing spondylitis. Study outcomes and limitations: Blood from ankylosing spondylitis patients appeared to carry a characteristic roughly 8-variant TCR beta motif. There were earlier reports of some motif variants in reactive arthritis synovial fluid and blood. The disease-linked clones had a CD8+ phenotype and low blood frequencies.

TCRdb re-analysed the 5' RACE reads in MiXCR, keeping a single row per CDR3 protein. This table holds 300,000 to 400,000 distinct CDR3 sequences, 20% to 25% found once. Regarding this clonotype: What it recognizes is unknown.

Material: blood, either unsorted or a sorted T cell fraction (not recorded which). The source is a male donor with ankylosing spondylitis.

The CDR3 is CASSVDNYQETQYF. As DNA, the CDR3 is TGTGCCAGCAGCGTAGACAACTACCAAGAGACCCAGTACTTC. This chain links TRBV9 with TRBJ2-5, with D unresolved. The CDR3 totals 14 residues. V was clipped by 0 bases and J by 0 bases, with 6 bases between them. From germline, CDR1 is SGDLS and CDR2 YYNGEE. Full variable domain (rest looked up from reference TRBV9 and TRBJ2-5): DSGVTQTPKHLITATGQRVTLRCSPRSGDLSVYWYQQSLDQGLQFLIQYYNGEERAKGNILERFSAQQFPDLHSELNLSSLELGDSALYFCASSVDNYQETQYFGPGTRLLVL.